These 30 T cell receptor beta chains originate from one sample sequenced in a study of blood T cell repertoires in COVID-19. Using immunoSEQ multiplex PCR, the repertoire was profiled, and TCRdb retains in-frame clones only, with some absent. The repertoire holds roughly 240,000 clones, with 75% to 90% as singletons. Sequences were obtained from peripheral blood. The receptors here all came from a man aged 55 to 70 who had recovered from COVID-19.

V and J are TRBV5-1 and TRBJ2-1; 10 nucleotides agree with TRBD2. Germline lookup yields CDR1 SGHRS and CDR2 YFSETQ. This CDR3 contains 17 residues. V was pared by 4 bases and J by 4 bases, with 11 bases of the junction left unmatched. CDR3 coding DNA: TGCGCCAGCAGCCCGGCCCTAGCGGGGGTCGGGTACAATGAGCAGTTCTTC. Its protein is CASSPALAGVGYNEQFF.

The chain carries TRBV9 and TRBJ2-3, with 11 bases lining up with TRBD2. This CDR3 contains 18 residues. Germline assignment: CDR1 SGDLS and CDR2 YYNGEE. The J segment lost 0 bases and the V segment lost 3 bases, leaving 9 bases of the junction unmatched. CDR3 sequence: CASSALAGGTVSTDTQYF. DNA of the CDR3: TGTGCCAGCAGCGCCCTAGCGGGGGGAACGGTGAGCACAGATACGCAGTATTTT.

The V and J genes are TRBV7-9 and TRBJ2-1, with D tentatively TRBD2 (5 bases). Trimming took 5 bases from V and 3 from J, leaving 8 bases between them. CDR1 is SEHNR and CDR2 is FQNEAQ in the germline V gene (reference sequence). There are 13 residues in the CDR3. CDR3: CASSRDYYNEQFF. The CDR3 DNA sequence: TGTGCCAGCAGCCGGGATTACTACAATGAGCAGTTCTTC.

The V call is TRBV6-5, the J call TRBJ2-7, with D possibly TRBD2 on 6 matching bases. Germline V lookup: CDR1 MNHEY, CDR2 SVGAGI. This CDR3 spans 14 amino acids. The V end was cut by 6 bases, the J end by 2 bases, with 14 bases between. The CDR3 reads CASSSSGLAYEQYF. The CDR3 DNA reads TGTGCCAGCAGCAGTAGCGGACTGGCCTACGAGCAGTACTTC.

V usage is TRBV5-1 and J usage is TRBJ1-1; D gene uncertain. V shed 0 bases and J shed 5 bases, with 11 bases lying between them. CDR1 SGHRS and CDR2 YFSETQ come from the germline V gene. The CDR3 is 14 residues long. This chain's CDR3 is CASSLAAGRTEAFF. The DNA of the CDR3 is TGCGCCAGCAGCTTGGCCGCGGGAAGGACTGAAGCTTTCTTT.

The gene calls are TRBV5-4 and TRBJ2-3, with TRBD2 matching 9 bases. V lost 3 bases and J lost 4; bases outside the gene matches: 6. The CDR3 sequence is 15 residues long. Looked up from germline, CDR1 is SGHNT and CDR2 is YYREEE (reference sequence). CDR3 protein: CASSWTSARSDTQYF. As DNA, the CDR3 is TGTGCCAGCAGCTGGACTAGCGCACGGTCAGATACGCAGTATTTT.

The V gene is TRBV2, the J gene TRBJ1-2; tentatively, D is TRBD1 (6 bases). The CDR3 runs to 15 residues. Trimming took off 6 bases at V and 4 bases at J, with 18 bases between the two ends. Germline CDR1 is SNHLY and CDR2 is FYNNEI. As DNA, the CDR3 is TGTGCCAGCAGGAGACAGATGCTAGGGGGCTATGGCTACACCTTC. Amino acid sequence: CASRRQMLGGYGYTF.

This CDR3 is CATRVGATNEKLFF. The CDR3 DNA sequence: TGTGCCACCCGGGTGGGGGCCACTAATGAAAAACTGTTTTTT. The V gene is TRBV10-3, the J gene TRBJ1-4; perhaps TRBD1 as D (6 bases). Deletions cut 10 bases from V and 2 bases from J, with 14 bases between. In germline, CDR1 is ENHRY, CDR2 SYGVKD. The CDR3 covers 14 residues.

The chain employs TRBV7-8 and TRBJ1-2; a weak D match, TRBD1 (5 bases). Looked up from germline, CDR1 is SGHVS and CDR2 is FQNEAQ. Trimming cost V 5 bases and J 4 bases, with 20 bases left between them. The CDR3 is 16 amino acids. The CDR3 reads CASSPRSGTTGYGYTF. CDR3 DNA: TGTGCCAGCAGCCCCCGCTCCGGGACTACTGGCTATGGCTACACCTTC.

CDR3 in amino acids: CASSLAPGQGVDQPQHF. In nucleotides, the CDR3 is TGTGCCAGCAGCTTAGCTCCGGGACAGGGGGTTGATCAGCCCCAGCATTTT. The chain uses TRBV7-9 and TRBJ1-5; 11 bases match TRBD1. Germline V gene data show CDR1 as SEHNR and CDR2 as FQNEAQ (reference sequence). The V gene end was trimmed by 0 bases and the J gene end by 5 bases; junction bases not matched to a gene: 6. The CDR3 has 17 amino acids. The full variable domain, its missing parts supplied by reference TRBV7-9 and TRBJ1-5, is DTGVSQNPRHKITKRGQNVTFRCDPISEHNRLYWYRQTLGQGPEFLTYFQNEAQLEKSRLLSDRFSAERPKGSFSTLEIQRTEQGDSAMYLCASSLAPGQGVDQPQHFGDGTRLSIL.

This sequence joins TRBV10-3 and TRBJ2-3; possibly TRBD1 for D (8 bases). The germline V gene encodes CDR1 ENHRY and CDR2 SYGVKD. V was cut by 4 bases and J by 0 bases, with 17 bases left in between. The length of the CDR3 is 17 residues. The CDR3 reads CAISGNRGGASTDTQYF. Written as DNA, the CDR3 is TGTGCCATCAGTGGTAACAGGGGGGGTGCTAGCACAGATACGCAGTATTTT.

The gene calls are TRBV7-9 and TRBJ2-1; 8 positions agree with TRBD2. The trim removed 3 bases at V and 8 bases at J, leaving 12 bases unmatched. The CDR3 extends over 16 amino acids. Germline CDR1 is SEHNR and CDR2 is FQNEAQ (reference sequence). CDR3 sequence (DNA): TGTGCCAGCAGCTTGACTACGGGGGGGTTTATTGATGAGCAGTTCTTC. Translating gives CASSLTTGGFIDEQFF.

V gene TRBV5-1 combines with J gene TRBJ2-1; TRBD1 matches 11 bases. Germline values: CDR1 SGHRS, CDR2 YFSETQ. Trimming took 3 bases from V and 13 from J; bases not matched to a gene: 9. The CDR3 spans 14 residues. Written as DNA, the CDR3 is TGCGCCAGCAGCTCGGGACAGGGGGTGAGGGAACAGTTCTTC. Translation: CASSSGQGVREQFF.

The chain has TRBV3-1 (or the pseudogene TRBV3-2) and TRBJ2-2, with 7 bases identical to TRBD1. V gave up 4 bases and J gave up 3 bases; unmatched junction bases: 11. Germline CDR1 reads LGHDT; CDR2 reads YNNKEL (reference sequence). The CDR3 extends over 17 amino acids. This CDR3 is CASSLTPGGSDTGELFF. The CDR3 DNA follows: TGTGCCAGCAGCCTAACACCAGGGGGAAGCGACACCGGGGAGCTGTTTTTT.

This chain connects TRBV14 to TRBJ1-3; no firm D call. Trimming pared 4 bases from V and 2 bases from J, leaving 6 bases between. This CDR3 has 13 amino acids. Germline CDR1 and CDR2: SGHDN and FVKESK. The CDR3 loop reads CASSLSAGNTIYF. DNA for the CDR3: TGTGCCAGCAGCCTTTCGGCTGGAAACACCATATATTTT.

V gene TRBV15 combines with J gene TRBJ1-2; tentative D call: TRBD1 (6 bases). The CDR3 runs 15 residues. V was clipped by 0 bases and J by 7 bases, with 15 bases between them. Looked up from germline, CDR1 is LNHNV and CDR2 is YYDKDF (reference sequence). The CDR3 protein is CATSREVQGLGGYTF. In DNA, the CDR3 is TGTGCCACCAGCAGAGAGGTCCAGGGGTTGGGTGGCTACACCTTC.

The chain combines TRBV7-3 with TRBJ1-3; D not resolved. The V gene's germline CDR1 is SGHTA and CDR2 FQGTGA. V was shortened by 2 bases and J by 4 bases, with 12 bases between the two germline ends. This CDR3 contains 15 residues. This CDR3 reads CASSLLGGSGNTIYF. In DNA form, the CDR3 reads TGTGCCAGCAGCTTACTTGGAGGGTCCGGAAACACCATATATTTT.

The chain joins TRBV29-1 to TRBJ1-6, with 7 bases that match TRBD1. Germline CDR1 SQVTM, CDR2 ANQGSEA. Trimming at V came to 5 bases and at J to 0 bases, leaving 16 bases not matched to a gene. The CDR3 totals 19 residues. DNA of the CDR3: TGCAGCGTTCCTCTAGAACAGGGGAACGCGGGCTCCTATAATTCACCCCTCCACTTT. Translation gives CSVPLEQGNAGSYNSPLHF.

The DNA for the CDR3 is TGTGCCAGCAGCCTGGGACAGCCCTATGGCTACACCTTC. Amino acid sequence: CASSLGQPYGYTF. V usage is TRBV5-6 and J usage is TRBJ1-2; 7 nucleotides match TRBD1. Unmatched junction bases numbered 4, after V lost 4 bases and J lost 4 bases. From germline, CDR1 is SGHDT and CDR2 YYEEEE. This CDR3 is built from 13 residues.

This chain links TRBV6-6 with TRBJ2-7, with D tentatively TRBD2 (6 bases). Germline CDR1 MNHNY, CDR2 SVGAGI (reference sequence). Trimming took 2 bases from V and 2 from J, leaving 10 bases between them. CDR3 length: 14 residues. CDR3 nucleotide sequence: TGTGCCAGCAGTTACCGGGGGAACACCTACGAGCAGTACTTC. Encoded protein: CASSYRGNTYEQYF.

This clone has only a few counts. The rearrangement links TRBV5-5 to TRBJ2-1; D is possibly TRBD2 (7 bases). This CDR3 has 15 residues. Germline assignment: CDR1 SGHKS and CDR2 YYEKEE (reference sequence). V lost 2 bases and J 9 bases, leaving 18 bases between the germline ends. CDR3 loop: CASSLGGGAFGEQFF. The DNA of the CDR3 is TGTGCCAGCAGCTTAGGTGGGGGGGCCTTCGGTGAGCAGTTCTTC.

CDR3 sequence (DNA): TGTGCCAGCAGTTACGGACAGACGATTGGAGAGACCCAGTACTTC. Its translation is CASSYGQTIGETQYF. This chain uses TRBV6-6 with TRBJ2-5, with D perhaps matching TRBD1 (6 bases). There are 15 residues in the CDR3. V was pared by 2 bases and J by 4 bases, with 14 bases between. The V gene's germline CDR1 is MNHNY and CDR2 SVGAGI (reference sequence).

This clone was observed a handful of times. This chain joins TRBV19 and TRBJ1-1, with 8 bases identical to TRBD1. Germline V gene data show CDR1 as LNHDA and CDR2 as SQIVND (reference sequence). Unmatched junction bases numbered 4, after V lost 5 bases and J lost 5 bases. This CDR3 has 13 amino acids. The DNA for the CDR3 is TGTGCCAGTAGTCCCCGGACAGGGACTGAAGCTTTCTTT. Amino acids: CASSPRTGTEAFF.

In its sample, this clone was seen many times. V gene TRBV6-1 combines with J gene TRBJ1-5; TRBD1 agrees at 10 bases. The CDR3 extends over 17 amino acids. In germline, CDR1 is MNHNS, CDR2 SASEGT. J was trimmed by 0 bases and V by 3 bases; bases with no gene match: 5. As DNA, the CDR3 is TGTGCCAGCAGTGACCGGGGACAGGGGAATAGCAATCAGCCCCAGCATTTT. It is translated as CASSDRGQGNSNQPQHF.

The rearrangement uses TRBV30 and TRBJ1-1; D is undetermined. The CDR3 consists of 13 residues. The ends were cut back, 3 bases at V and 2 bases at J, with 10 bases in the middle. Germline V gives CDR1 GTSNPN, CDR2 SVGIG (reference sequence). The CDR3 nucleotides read TGTGCCTGGAGGGGAGCCGCAAACACTGAAGCTTTCTTT. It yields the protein CAWRGAANTEAFF.

The CDR3 coding sequence is TGTGCCAGTAGTATCGGCTCTGGGGCCAACGTCCTGACTTTC. Encoded protein: CASSIGSGANVLTF. This rearrangement joins TRBV19 to TRBJ2-6; D is unresolved. CDR1 is LNHDA and CDR2 is SQIVND in the germline V gene (reference sequence). The CDR3 is 14 amino acids. Trimming took 3 bases from V and 0 from J, leaving 3 bases between them.

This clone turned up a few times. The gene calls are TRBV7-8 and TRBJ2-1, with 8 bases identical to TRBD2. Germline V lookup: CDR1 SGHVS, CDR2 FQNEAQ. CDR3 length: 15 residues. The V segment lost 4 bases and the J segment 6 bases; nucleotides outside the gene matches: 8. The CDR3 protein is CASSWTSQVGNEQFF. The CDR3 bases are TGTGCCAGCAGCTGGACTAGCCAAGTTGGCAATGAGCAGTTCTTC. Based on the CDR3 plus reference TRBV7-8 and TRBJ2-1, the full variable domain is GAGVSQSPRYKVAKRGQDVALRCDPISGHVSLFWYQQALGQGPEFLTYFQNEAQLDKSGLPSDRFFAERPEGSVSTLKIQRTQQEDSAVYLCASSWTSQVGNEQFFGPGTRLTVL.

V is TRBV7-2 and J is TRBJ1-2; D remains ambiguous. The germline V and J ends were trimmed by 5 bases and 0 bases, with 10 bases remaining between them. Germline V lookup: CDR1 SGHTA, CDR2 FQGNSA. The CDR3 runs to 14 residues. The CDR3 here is CASSDRGANYGYTF. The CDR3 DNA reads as TGTGCCAGCAGCGACCGGGGAGCTAACTATGGCTACACCTTC.

The CDR3 sequence: CASSDETRGWAKNIQYF. As DNA, the CDR3 is TGTGCCAGCAGCGACGAGACCAGGGGCTGGGCCAAAAACATTCAGTACTTC. The chain employs TRBV9 and TRBJ2-4, with D maybe TRBD1 (6 bases). The V end was cut by 3 bases, the J end by 1 base, with 17 bases between. CDR3 length: 17 residues. Germline V gives CDR1 SGDLS, CDR2 YYNGEE.

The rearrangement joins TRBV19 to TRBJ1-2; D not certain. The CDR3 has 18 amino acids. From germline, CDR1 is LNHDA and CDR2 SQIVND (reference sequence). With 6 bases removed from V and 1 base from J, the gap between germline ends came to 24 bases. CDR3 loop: CASRTRLGVTTDNYGYTF. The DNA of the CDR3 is TGTGCCAGTAGGACGAGGCTCGGGGTCACCACGGATAACTATGGCTACACCTTC.